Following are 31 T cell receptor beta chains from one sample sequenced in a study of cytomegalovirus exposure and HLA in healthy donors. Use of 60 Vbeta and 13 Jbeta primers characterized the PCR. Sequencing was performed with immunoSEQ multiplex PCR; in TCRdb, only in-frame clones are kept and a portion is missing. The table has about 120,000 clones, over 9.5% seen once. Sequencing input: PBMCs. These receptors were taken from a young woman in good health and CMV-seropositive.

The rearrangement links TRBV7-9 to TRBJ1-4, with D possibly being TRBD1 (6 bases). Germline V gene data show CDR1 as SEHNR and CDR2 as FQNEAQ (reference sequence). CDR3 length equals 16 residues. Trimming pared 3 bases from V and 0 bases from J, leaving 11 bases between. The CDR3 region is CASSLTGLSTNEKLFF. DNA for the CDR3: TGTGCCAGCAGCTTGACAGGCCTGTCAACTAATGAAAAACTGTTTTTT. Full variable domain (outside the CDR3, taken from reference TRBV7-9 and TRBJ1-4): DTGVSQNPRHKITKRGQNVTFRCDPISEHNRLYWYRQTLGQGPEFLTYFQNEAQLEKSRLLSDRFSAERPKGSFSTLEIQRTEQGDSAMYLCASSLTGLSTNEKLFFGSGTQLSVL.

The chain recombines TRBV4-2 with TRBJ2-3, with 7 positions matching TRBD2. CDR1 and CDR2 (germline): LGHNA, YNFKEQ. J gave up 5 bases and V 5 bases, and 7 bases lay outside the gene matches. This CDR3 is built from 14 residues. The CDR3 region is CASSARERGDTQYF. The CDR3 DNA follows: TGTGCCAGCAGCGCGCGGGAGCGGGGAGATACGCAGTATTTT.

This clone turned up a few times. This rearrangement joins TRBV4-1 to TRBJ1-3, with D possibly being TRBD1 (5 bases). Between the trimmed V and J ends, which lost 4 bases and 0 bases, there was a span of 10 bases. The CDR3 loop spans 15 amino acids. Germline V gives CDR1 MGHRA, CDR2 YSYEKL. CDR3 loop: CASSLTGSSGNTIYF. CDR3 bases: TGCGCCAGCAGCCTCACAGGTTCCTCTGGAAACACCATATATTTT.

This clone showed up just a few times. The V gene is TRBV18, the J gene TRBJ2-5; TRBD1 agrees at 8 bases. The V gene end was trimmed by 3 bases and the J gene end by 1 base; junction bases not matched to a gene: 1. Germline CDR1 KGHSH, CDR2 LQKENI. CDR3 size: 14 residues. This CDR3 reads CASSPDRGQETQYF. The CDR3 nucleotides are TGTGCCAGCTCACCCGACAGGGGCCAAGAGACCCAGTACTTC.

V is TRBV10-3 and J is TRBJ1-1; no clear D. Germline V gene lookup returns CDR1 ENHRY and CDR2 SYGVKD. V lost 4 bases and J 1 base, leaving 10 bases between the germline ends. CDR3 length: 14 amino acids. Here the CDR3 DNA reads TGTGCCATCAGTGGCTTACGGGGGAACACTGAAGCTTTCTTT. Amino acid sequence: CAISGLRGNTEAFF.

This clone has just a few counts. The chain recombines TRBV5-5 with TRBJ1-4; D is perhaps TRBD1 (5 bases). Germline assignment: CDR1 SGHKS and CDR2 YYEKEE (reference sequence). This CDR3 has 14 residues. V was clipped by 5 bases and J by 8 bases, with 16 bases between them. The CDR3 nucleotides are TGTGCCAGCAGGCAAGCGCAGGGTGTGGAAAAACTGTTTTTT. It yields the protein CASRQAQGVEKLFF.

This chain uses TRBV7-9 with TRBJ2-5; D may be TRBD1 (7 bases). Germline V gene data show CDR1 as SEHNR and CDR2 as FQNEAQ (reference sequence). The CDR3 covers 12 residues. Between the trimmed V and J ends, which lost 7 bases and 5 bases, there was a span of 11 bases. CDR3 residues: CASNPGGETQYF. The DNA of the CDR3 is TGTGCCAGCAACCCAGGGGGGGAGACCCAGTACTTC. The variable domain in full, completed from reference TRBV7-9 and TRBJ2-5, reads DTGVSQNPRHKITKRGQNVTFRCDPISEHNRLYWYRQTLGQGPEFLTYFQNEAQLEKSRLLSDRFSAERPKGSFSTLEIQRTEQGDSAMYLCASNPGGETQYFGPGTRLLVL.

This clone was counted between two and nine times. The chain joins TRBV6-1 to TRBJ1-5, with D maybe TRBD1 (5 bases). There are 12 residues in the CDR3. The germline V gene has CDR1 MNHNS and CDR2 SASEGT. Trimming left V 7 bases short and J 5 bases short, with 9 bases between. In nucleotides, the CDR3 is TGTGCCAGCATGCCGGGGGATCAGCCCCAGCATTTT. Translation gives CASMPGDQPQHF.

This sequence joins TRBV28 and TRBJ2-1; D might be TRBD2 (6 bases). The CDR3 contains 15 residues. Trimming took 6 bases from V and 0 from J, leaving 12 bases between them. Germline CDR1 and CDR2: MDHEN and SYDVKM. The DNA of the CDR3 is TGTGCCAGCAGCAAAATAGCGGACTCCTACAATGAGCAGTTCTTC. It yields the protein CASSKIADSYNEQFF.

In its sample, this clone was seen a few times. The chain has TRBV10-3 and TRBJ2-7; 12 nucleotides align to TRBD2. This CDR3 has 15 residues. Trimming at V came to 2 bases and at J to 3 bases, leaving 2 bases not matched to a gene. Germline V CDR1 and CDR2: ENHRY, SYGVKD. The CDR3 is CAISEQLAGGYEQYF. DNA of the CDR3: TGTGCCATCAGTGAGCAACTAGCGGGAGGCTACGAGCAGTACTTC.

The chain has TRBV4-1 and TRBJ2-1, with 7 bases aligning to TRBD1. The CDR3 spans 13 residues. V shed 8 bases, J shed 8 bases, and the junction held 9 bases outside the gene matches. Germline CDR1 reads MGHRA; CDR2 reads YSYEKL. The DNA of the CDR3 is TGCGCCAGCTCTAGACAGGGTGGGGATGAGCAGTTCTTC. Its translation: CASSRQGGDEQFF.

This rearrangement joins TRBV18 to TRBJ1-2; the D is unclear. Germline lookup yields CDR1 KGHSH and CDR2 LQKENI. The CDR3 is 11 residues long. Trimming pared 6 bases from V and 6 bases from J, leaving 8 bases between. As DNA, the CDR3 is TGTGCCAGCTCCCGGGTCAATGGCTACACCTTC. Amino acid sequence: CASSRVNGYTF.

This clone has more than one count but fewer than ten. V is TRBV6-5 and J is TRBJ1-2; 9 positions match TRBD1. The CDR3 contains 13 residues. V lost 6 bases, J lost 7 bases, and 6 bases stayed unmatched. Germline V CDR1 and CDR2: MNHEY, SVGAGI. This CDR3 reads CASRTGGRSGYTF. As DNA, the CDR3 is TGTGCCAGCAGGACAGGGGGGCGGAGTGGCTACACCTTC.

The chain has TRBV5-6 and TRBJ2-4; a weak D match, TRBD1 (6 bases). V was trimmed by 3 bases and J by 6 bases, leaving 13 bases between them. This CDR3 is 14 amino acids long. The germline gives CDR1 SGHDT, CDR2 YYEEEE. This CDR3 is CASSSDRMGNIQYF. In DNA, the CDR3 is TGTGCCAGCAGCTCCGACAGGATGGGAAACATTCAGTACTTC.

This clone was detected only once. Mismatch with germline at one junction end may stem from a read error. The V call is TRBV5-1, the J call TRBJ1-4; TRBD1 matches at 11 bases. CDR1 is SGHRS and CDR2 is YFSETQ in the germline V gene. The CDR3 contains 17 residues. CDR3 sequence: CASSQGQGATTNEKLSF. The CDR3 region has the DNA TGCGCCAGCAGCCAAGGACAGGGGGCGACAACTAATGAAAAACTGTCTTTT.

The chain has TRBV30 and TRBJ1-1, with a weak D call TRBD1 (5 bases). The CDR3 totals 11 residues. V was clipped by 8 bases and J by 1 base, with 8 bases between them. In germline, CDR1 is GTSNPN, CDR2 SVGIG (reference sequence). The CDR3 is CAGHRNTEAFF. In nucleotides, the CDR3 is TGTGCCGGACACAGGAACACTGAAGCTTTCTTT.

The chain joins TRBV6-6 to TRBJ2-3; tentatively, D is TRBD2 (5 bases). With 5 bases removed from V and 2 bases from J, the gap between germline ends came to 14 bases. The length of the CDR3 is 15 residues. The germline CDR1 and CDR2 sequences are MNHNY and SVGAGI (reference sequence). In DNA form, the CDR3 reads TGTGCCAGCAGTCCGGGGTGGGCAGTCACAGATACGCAGTATTTT. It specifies CASSPGWAVTDTQYF.

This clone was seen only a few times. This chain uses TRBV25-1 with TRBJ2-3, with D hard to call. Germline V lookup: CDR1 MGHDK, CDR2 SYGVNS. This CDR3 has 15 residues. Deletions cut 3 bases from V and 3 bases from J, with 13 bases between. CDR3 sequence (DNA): TGTGCCAGCAGTGACACTGGTTACGTTACAGATACGCAGTATTTT. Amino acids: CASSDTGYVTDTQYF.

CDR3 nucleotide sequence: TGTGCCAGTAGTATTCGACAGACAGGAAACGGGGAGCTGTTTTTT. Translating gives CASSIRQTGNGELFF. The V gene is TRBV19, the J gene TRBJ2-2; D perhaps matches TRBD1 (6 bases). Germline CDR1 and CDR2: LNHDA and SQIVND (reference sequence). Trimming stripped 3 bases from V and 7 bases from J, with 15 bases between. The CDR3 spans 15 residues.

The CDR3: CASSPLSGSVYTGELFF. CDR3 DNA sequence: TGTGCCAGCAGCCCACTCTCTGGTAGCGTCTATACCGGGGAGCTGTTTTTT. The chain carries TRBV7-9 and TRBJ2-2, with D possibly matching TRBD2 (5 bases). This CDR3 has 17 residues. Per the germline V gene, CDR1 is SEHNR and CDR2 is FQNEAQ (reference sequence). V lost 5 bases, J lost 5 bases, and 21 bases lay in between.

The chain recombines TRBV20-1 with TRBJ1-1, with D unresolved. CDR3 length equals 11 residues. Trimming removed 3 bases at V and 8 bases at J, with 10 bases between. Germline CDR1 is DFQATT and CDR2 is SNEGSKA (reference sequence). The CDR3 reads CSARVAMEAFF. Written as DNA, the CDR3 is TGCAGTGCTAGGGTGGCAATGGAAGCTTTCTTT.

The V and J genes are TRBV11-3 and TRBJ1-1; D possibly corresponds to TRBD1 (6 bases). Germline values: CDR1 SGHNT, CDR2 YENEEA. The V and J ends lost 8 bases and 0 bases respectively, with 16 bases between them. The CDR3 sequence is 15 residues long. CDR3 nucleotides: TGTGCCAGCTCCCCTGGGGGCTACATGAACACTGAAGCTTTCTTT. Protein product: CASSPGGYMNTEAFF.

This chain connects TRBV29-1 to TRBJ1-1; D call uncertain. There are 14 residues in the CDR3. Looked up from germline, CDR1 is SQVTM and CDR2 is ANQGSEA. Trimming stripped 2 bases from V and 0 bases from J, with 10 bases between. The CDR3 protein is CSVERTVVNTEAFF. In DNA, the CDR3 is TGCAGCGTTGAACGGACTGTCGTGAACACTGAAGCTTTCTTT.

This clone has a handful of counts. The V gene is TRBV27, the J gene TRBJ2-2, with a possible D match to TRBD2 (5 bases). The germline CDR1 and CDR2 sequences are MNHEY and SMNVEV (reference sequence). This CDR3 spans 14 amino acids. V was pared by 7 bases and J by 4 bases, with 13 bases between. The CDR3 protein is CASTGGIGTGELFF. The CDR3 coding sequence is TGTGCCAGCACCGGAGGAATCGGCACCGGGGAGCTGTTTTTT.

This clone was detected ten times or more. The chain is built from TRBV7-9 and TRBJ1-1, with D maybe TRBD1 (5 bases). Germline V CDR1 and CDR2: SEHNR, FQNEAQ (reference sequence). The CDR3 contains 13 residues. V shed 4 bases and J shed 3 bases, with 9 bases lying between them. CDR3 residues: CASSYWGDTEAFF. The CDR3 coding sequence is TGTGCCAGCAGCTATTGGGGGGACACTGAAGCTTTCTTT.

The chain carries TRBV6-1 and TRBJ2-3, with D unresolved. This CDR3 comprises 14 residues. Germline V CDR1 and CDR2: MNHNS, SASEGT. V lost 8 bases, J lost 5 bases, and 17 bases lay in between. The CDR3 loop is CASYPTISGDTQYF. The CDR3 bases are TGTGCCAGCTATCCCACCATATCGGGAGATACGCAGTATTTT.

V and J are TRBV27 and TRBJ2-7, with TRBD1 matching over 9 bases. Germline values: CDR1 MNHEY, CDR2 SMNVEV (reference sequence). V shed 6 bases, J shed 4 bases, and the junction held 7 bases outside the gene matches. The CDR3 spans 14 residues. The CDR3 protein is CASRRTGQGYEQYF. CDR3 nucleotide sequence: TGTGCCAGCAGGAGAACGGGACAGGGTTACGAGCAGTACTTC.

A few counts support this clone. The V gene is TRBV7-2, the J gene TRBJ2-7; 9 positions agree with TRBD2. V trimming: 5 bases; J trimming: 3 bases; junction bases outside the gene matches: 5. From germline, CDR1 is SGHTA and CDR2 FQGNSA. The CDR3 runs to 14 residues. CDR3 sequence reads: CASSPGLAVYEQYF. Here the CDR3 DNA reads TGTGCCAGCAGCCCGGGACTAGCAGTCTACGAGCAGTACTTC.

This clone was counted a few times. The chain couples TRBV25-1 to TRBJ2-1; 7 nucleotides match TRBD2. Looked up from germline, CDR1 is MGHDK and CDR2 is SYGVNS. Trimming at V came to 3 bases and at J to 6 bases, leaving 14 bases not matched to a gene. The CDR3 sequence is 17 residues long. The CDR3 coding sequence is TGTGCCAGCAGTGAGCTTAGGAGCGGGAATAGCGTCAATGAGCAGTTCTTC. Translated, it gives CASSELRSGNSVNEQFF.

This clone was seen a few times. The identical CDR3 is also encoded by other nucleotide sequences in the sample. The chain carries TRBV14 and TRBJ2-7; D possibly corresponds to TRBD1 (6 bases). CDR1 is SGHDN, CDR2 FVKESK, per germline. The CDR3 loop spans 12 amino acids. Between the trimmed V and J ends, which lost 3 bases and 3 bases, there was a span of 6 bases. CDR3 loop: CASSQTGYEQYF. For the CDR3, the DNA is TGTGCCAGCAGCCAGACAGGCTACGAGCAGTACTTC.

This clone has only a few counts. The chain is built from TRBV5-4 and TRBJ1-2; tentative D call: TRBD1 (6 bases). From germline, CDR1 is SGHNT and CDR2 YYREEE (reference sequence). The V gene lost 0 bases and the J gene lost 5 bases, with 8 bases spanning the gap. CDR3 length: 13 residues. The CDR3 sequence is CASSLGTDYGYTF. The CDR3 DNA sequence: TGTGCCAGCAGCTTGGGGACAGATTATGGCTACACCTTC. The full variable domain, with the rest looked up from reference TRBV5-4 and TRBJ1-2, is ETGVTQSPTHLIKTRGQQVTLRCSSQSGHNTVSWYQQALGQGPQFIFQYYREEENGRGNFPPRFSGLQFPNYSSELNVNALELDDSALYLCASSLGTDYGYTFGSGTRLTVV.